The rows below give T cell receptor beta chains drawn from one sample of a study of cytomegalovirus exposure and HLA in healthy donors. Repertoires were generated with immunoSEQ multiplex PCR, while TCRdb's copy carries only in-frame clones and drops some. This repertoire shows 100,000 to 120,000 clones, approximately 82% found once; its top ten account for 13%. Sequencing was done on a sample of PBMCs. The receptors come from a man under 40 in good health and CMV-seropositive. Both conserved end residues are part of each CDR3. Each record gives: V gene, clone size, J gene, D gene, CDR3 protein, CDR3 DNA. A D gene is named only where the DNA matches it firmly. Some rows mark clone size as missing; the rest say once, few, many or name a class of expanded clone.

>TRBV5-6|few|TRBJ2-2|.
CASSSKQVLTNTGELFF
TGTGCCAGCAGCTCGAAACAGGTCTTAACGAACACCGGGGAGCTGTTTTTT
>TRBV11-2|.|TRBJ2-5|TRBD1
CASSSQGGGLETQYF
TGTGCCAGCAGCTCACAGGGGGGCGGTTTAGAGACCCAGTACTTC
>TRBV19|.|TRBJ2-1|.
CASSTGRVAYNEQFF
TGTGCCAGTAGTACGGGCAGGGTCGCCTACAATGAGCAGTTCTTC
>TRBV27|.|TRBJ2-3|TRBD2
CASSLGTSGTDTQYF
TGTGCCAGCAGTTTAGGGACTAGCGGCACAGATACGCAGTATTTT
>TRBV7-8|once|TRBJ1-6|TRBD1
CASSLTIVWDRDNSPLHF
TGTGCCAGCAGCTTAACCATCGTCTGGGACAGAGATAATTCACCCCTCCACTTT
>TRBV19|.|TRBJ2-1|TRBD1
CASSIDRVRDNEQFF
TGTGCCAGTAGTATTGACAGGGTGAGGGACAATGAGCAGTTCTTC
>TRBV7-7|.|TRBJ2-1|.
CASSFGQGGEQFF
TGTGCCAGCAGCTTTGGGCAGGGCGGTGAGCAGTTCTTC
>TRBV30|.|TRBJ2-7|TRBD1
CAWSTGATYEQYF
TGTGCCTGGAGTACAGGGGCCACCTACGAGCAGTACTTC
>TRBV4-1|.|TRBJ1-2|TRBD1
CASSQDRGRGNYGYTF
TGCGCCAGCAGCCAAGATAGGGGGCGAGGAAACTATGGCTACACCTTC
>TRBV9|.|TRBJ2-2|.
CASRGGTANTGELFF
TGTGCCAGCAGGGGGGGTACTGCGAACACCGGGGAGCTGTTTTTT
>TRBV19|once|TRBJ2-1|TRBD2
CASSKERGGYNEQFF
TGTGCCAGTAGTAAGGAGCGGGGGGGTTACAATGAGCAGTTCTTC
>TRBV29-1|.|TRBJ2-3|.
CSAQEGDTQYF
TGCAGCGCTCAGGAGGGAGATACGCAGTATTTT
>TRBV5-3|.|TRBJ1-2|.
CARRRETYGYTF
TGTGCCAGACGGAGGGAGACCTATGGCTACACCTTC
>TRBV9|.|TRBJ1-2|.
CASSVGSGSAAYYGYTF
TGTGCCAGCAGCGTAGGATCGGGATCAGCGGCCTACTATGGCTACACCTTC
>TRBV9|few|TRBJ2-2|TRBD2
CASSATSGGAAGELFF
TGTGCCAGCAGCGCTACTAGCGGGGGGGCGGCCGGGGAGCTGTTTTTT
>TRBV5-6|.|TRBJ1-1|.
CASSLEGPGVGTEAFF
TGTGCCAGCAGCTTGGAGGGACCAGGGGTGGGCACTGAAGCTTTCTTT
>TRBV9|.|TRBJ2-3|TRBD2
CASSPGPSGGATDTQYF
TGTGCCAGCAGCCCAGGCCCTAGCGGGGGGGCCACAGATACGCAGTATTTT
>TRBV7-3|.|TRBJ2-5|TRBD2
CSSSLRLAGQETQYF
TGTTCCAGCAGCCTTCGACTAGCGGGGCAAGAGACCCAGTACTTC
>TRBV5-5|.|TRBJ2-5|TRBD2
CASSETSGEGETQYF
TGTGCCAGCAGCGAAACTAGCGGGGAGGGAGAGACCCAGTACTTC
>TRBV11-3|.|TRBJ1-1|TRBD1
CASSLGQGRNTEAFF
TGTGCCAGCAGCCTCGGACAGGGGAGGAACACTGAAGCTTTCTTT
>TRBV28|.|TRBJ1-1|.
CASSFQGLSTEAFF
TGTGCCAGCAGCTTTCAGGGTTTGAGCACTGAAGCTTTCTTT
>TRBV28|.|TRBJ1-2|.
CASSLPGGSTRGYGYTF
TGTGCCAGCAGTTTACCGGGGGGATCAACCCGGGGCTATGGCTACACCTTC
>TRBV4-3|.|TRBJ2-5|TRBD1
CASSQDSPRTGGSQETQYF
TGCGCCAGCAGCCAAGATTCCCCTCGGACAGGGGGCAGTCAAGAGACCCAGTACTTC
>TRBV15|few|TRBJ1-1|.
CATSHSMNTEAFF
TGTGCCACCAGCCATTCCATGAACACTGAAGCTTTCTTT
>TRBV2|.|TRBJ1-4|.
CASSDRTAEGEKLFF
TGTGCCAGCAGTGATCGGACAGCGGAAGGGGAAAAACTGTTTTTT
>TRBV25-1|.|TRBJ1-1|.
CASSEGLWGQTEAFF
TGTGCCAGCAGTGAAGGTTTATGGGGGCAAACTGAAGCTTTCTTT
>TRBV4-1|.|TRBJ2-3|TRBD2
CASSQVSVPSGGPTDTQYF
TGCGCCAGCAGCCAAGTAAGCGTTCCTAGCGGGGGGCCTACAGATACGCAGTATTTT
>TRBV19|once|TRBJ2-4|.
CASSLPGGLGLKNIQYF
TGTGCCAGTAGTTTGCCAGGGGGACTTGGGCTTAAAAACATTCAGTACTTC
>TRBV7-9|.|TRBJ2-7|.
CASTSGVVEQYF
TGTGCCAGCACCTCGGGAGTCGTCGAGCAGTACTTC
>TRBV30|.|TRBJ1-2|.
CAWSSEHAGFGYTF
TGTGCCTGGAGTTCCGAACATGCAGGCTTCGGCTACACCTTC
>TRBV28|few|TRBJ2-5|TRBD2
CASSLLTGGVETQYF
TGTGCCAGCAGTTTACTTACGGGGGGAGTCGAGACCCAGTACTTC
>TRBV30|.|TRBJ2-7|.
CACLQFKAGNEQYF
TGTGCCTGTCTACAGTTCAAAGCGGGTAACGAGCAGTACTTC
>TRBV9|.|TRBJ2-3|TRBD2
CASSQVAGRTDTQYF
TGTGCCAGCAGCCAGGTAGCGGGACGCACAGATACGCAGTATTTT
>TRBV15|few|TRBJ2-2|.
CATSSADSNTGELFF
TGTGCCACCAGCAGTGCGGACAGCAACACCGGGGAGCTGTTTTTT
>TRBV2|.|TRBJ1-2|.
CASSGEANYGYTF
TGTGCCAGCAGTGGGGAGGCTAACTATGGCTACACCTTC
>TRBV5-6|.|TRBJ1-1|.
CASSLDTLRTEAFF
TGTGCCAGCAGCTTGGACACGTTGAGGACTGAAGCTTTCTTT
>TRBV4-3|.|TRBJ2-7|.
CASSQQGRSGYYEQYF
TGCGCCAGCAGCCAACAAGGGAGGTCGGGTTACTACGAGCAGTACTTC
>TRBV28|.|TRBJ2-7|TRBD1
CASSSGTGGYEQYF
TGTGCCAGCAGTTCCGGGACAGGGGGATACGAGCAGTACTTC
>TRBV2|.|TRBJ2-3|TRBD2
CASSSGVDDTQYF
TGTGCCAGCAGTAGCGGGGTCGACGATACGCAGTATTTT
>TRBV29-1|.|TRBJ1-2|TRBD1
CSVRQGANYGYTF
TGCAGCGTGCGGCAGGGGGCGAACTATGGCTACACCTTC
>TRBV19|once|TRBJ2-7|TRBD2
CASREGLAGYGEQYF
TGTGCCAGTAGGGAGGGACTAGCGGGCTACGGGGAGCAGTACTTC
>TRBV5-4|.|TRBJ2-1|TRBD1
CASRLTGGIEQFF
TGTGCCAGCAGACTGACAGGGGGCATTGAGCAGTTCTTC
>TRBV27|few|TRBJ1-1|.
CASSWGGYTEAFF
TGTGCCAGCAGTTGGGGGGGTTACACTGAAGCTTTCTTT